The 21 T cell receptor beta chains listed next were all sequenced from one sample in a study of T cell responses to AZD1222 COVID-19 vaccine. Some clones are missing from TCRdb's copy, which holds only in-frame ones; the method was immunoSEQ multiplex PCR. The data hold about 53,000 clones, with about 81% observed a single time. This specimen consisted of peripheral blood, obtained on day 0 of AZD1222 vaccination. The receptors were sampled from an adult in good health.

Here the CDR3 reads CASSVGGRAHEQYF. The CDR3 nucleotides read TGTGCCAGCAGCGTAGGAGGGAGGGCCCACGAGCAGTACTTC. The chain is built from TRBV9 and TRBJ2-7, with 7 bases fitting TRBD2. CDR3 length: 14 amino acids. J gave up 5 bases and V 0 bases, and 5 bases lay outside the gene matches. CDR1 and CDR2 (germline): SGDLS, YYNGEE.

The rearrangement joins TRBV28 to TRBJ2-2; D is unclear. V lost 1 base and J lost 0, with 21 bases in between. CDR3 length equals 20 residues. Germline V CDR1 and CDR2: MDHEN, SYDVKM. The CDR3 loop reads CASSLYSLGLRQTNTGELFF. The CDR3 DNA follows: TGTGCCAGCAGTTTATATTCCCTGGGTCTCAGGCAGACGAACACCGGGGAGCTGTTTTTT.

V usage is TRBV5-1 and J usage is TRBJ2-7; 11 nucleotides align to TRBD2. CDR1 and CDR2 (germline): SGHRS, YFSETQ. The CDR3 is 16 residues long. Losses at the gene ends were 4 bases for V and 2 bases for J; bases not matched to a gene: 8. CDR3 bases: TGCGCCAGCAGCCAAGATGGGACTAGCGGCACCTACGAGCAGTACTTC. Translated: CASSQDGTSGTYEQYF.

This clone appeared once. This chain joins TRBV6-2 or TRBV6-3 and TRBJ2-2; D possibly uses TRBD1 or TRBD2 (5 bases each). The CDR3 extends over 16 amino acids. Germline CDR1 and CDR2: MNHEY and SVGEGT. Trimming took off 2 bases at V and 4 bases at J, with 14 bases between the two ends. This CDR3 reads CASSYARDVGTGELFF. CDR3 sequence (DNA): TGTGCCAGCAGTTACGCCAGGGACGTGGGCACCGGGGAGCTGTTTTTT.

The V and J genes are TRBV11-2 and TRBJ2-1, with a possible D match to TRBD1 (5 bases). The CDR3 consists of 13 residues. Germline-derived CDR1 and CDR2 are SGHAT and FQNNGV. Trimming left V 4 bases short and J 8 bases short, with 12 bases between. CDR3 in amino acids: CASSWGLGDEQFF. The CDR3 DNA follows: TGTGCCAGCAGCTGGGGCCTTGGTGATGAGCAGTTCTTC. Full variable domain (remainder filled in from reference TRBV11-2 and TRBJ2-1): EAGVAQSPRYKIIEKRQSVAFWCNPISGHATLYWYQQILGQGPKLLIQFQNNGVVDDSQLPKDRFSAERLKGVDSTLKIQPAKLEDSAVYLCASSWGLGDEQFFGPGTRLTVL.

This clone was observed a handful of times. The chain couples TRBV7-9 to TRBJ1-2; tentative D call: TRBD1 (5 bases). The V gene lost 5 bases and the J gene lost 2 bases, with 18 bases spanning the gap. CDR1 is SEHNR and CDR2 is FQNEAQ in the germline V gene (reference sequence). This CDR3 has 16 residues. CDR3 region: CASSADSGPFNYGYTF. The CDR3 DNA follows: TGTGCCAGCAGCGCGGACTCAGGGCCCTTCAACTATGGCTACACCTTC.

The sample holds one count of this clone. V and J are TRBV15 and TRBJ2-5, with TRBD2 matching over 10 bases. CDR1 is LNHNV and CDR2 is YYDKDF in the germline V gene (reference sequence). The CDR3 runs to 15 residues. With V trimmed by 5 bases and J by 2 bases, 5 bases remained unmatched. CDR3 coding DNA: TGTGCCACCAGCGGTAGGACTAGCGGACAAGAGACCCAGTACTTC. As protein: CATSGRTSGQETQYF.

The genes are TRBV27 and TRBJ2-1; D is uncertain. Germline V CDR1 and CDR2: MNHEY, SMNVEV (reference sequence). V was clipped by 6 bases and J by 0 bases, with 6 bases between them. The CDR3 extends over 13 amino acids. Here the CDR3 DNA reads TGTGCCAGCAGAGATCGCTCCTACAATGAGCAGTTCTTC. The encoded protein is CASRDRSYNEQFF.

The chain joins TRBV7-6 to TRBJ1-3; 8 nucleotides match TRBD1. Trimming removed 5 bases from V and 0 bases from J; junction bases left unmatched: 9. The CDR3 totals 17 residues. Germline loops: CDR1 SGHVS, CDR2 FNYEAQ. CDR3 protein: CASSPRQGIGSGNTIYF. The CDR3 region has the DNA TGTGCCAGCAGCCCCAGACAGGGGATCGGCTCTGGAAACACCATATATTTT.

This clone appeared once. The CDR3 loop reads CATSVAGATDTQYF. The CDR3 nucleotides are TGTGCCACCAGTGTCGCCGGGGCCACAGATACGCAGTATTTT. The J gene is TRBJ2-3, the V gene TRBV24-1, with D perhaps TRBD1 or TRBD2 (5 bases each). The CDR3 length is 14 residues. V shed 5 bases and J shed 2 bases, with 10 bases lying between them. CDR1 is KGHDR, CDR2 SFDVKD, per germline.

This clone was found once. The V gene is TRBV12-3 or TRBV12-4, the J gene TRBJ2-3; D perhaps matches TRBD1 (5 bases). CDR3 length: 13 residues. Trimming left V 6 bases short and J 5 bases short, with 12 bases between. CDR3 sequence: CASSGRRVDTQYF. In nucleotides, the CDR3 is TGTGCCAGCAGCGGACGCAGGGTAGATACGCAGTATTTT.

This clone is medium-sized in the sample. The chain uses TRBV11-1 and TRBJ1-1; 11 positions agree with TRBD1. V gave up 5 bases and J gave up 6 bases; unmatched junction bases: 2. Germline CDR1 SGHAT, CDR2 FQDESV (reference sequence). This CDR3 region has 13 residues. The DNA for the CDR3 is TGTGCCAGCAGCATGGGACAGGGGGCTGAAGCTTTCTTT. Translation: CASSMGQGAEAFF.

This rearrangement joins TRBV6-5 to TRBJ1-5; no clear D. This CDR3 has 14 amino acids. V shed 6 bases and J shed 1 base, with 10 bases lying between them. Germline CDR1 and CDR2: MNHEY and SVGAGI. This chain's CDR3 is CASSRPGSNQPQHF. Here the CDR3 DNA reads TGTGCCAGCAGCCGACCTGGGAGCAATCAGCCCCAGCATTTT.

V and J are TRBV30 and TRBJ1-4; D gene ambiguous. Trimming removed 5 bases from V and 8 bases from J, with 9 bases in between. CDR1 and CDR2 from the germline V gene are GTSNPN and SVGIG (reference sequence). This CDR3 spans 11 amino acids. CDR3 region: CAWGEGEKLFF. CDR3 sequence (DNA): TGTGCCTGGGGGGAAGGAGAAAAACTGTTTTTT.

This clone was detected once. The chain uses TRBV11-2 and TRBJ2-2; D is uncertain. The germline V and J ends were trimmed by 4 bases and 2 bases, with 5 bases remaining between them. This CDR3 has 13 residues. The germline V gene has CDR1 SGHAT and CDR2 FQNNGV. As DNA, the CDR3 is TGTGCCAGCAGCTGGACCAACACCGGGGAGCTGTTTTTT. It encodes CASSWTNTGELFF.

The V and J genes are TRBV11-2 and TRBJ1-4; 9 positions agree with TRBD1. The V and J ends lost 5 bases and 8 bases, in that order; junction bases with no gene match: 12. The germline V gene has CDR1 SGHAT and CDR2 FQNNGV. The CDR3 has 16 residues. The DNA for the CDR3 is TGTGCCAGCAGCCCAAATCCGGGACAGGGAAGGGAAAAACTGTTTTTT. This encodes CASSPNPGQGREKLFF.

The V call is TRBV13, the J call TRBJ2-7, with D unresolved. Per the germline V gene, CDR1 is PRHDT and CDR2 is FYEKMQ (reference sequence). V lost 5 bases to trimming and J lost 5 bases, with 10 bases between them. CDR3 size: 12 residues. This CDR3 is CASSRDSNEQYF. The DNA for the CDR3 is TGTGCCAGCAGCCGAGATTCCAACGAGCAGTACTTC.

V and J are TRBV5-1 and TRBJ2-7; 7 bases fit TRBD1. The germline gives CDR1 SGHRS, CDR2 YFSETQ. CDR3 length: 16 amino acids. V gave up 2 bases and J gave up 2 bases; unmatched junction bases: 10. The CDR3 is CASSFLRAQGAYEQYF. Here the CDR3 DNA reads TGCGCCAGCAGCTTTCTCCGCGCCCAGGGGGCCTACGAGCAGTACTTC.

The chain employs TRBV28 and TRBJ1-4, with 9 positions matching TRBD1. Germline values: CDR1 MDHEN, CDR2 SYDVKM. The CDR3 is 16 residues long. The trim removed 2 bases at V and 5 bases at J, leaving 6 bases unmatched. CDR3 sequence (DNA): TGTGCCAGCAGTTTAAACCCGACAGGGGGAAATGAAAAACTGTTTTTT. It translates to CASSLNPTGGNEKLFF.

V and J are TRBV12-3 or TRBV12-4 and TRBJ1-1; D ambiguous. CDR3 length equals 13 residues. With 3 bases removed from V and 3 bases from J, the gap between germline ends came to 8 bases. CDR3 bases: TGTGCCAGCAGTTTGCGGCGGGACACTGAAGCTTTCTTT. Its translation: CASSLRRDTEAFF.

The chain joins TRBV5-4 to TRBJ1-6; 8 nucleotides agree with TRBD1. J gave up 9 bases and V 0 bases, and 5 bases lay outside the gene matches. Germline V gene lookup returns CDR1 SGHNT and CDR2 YYREEE (reference sequence). There are 15 residues in the CDR3. Written as DNA, the CDR3 is TGTGCCAGCAGCTTGGCTCAGGGGGCCGTTTCACCCCTCCACTTT. It translates to CASSLAQGAVSPLHF.